Listed below are T cell receptor beta chains from one sample, sequenced in a study of blood T cells in healthy people across ages. TCRdb itself ran the 5' RACE reads through MiXCR, one entry per CDR3 protein. Of about 1 million distinct CDR3 sequences in the sample, around 45% were seen once. Input material: blood. The source is a woman aged 60-70 years in good health. The CDR3 runs from the conserved cysteine through the conserved F or W. The order of the fields is V gene, J gene, clone size, CDR3 protein. Not every row has a clone size; where given, it reads once, few, many or a size class.

v_call: TRBV19
j_call: TRBJ2-1
clone_size: -
cdr3_aa: CASSMAYNEQFF

v_call: TRBV6-2/TRBV6-3
j_call: TRBJ2-5
clone_size: -
cdr3_aa: CASSQPGTSGLQYF

v_call: TRBV20-1
j_call: TRBJ2-3
clone_size: -
cdr3_aa: CSARARSSTDTQYF

v_call: TRBV19
j_call: TRBJ2-3
clone_size: -
cdr3_aa: CATLDPGRTGDTQYF

v_call: TRBV29-1
j_call: TRBJ2-7
clone_size: -
cdr3_aa: CSVASRVGYGQYF

v_call: TRBV9
j_call: TRBJ2-4
clone_size: many
cdr3_aa: CASSVETLGIQYF

v_call: TRBV2
j_call: TRBJ2-2
clone_size: -
cdr3_aa: CASSEVEGATGELFF

v_call: TRBV4-1
j_call: TRBJ1-1
clone_size: -
cdr3_aa: CASNQADWLAEAFF

v_call: TRBV10-3
j_call: TRBJ2-7
clone_size: -
cdr3_aa: CATRGGARDEQYF

v_call: TRBV27
j_call: TRBJ2-3
clone_size: -
cdr3_aa: CASRTSGNTQYF

v_call: TRBV27
j_call: TRBJ2-6
clone_size: few
cdr3_aa: CASSLSGRKGANVLTF

v_call: TRBV12-5
j_call: TRBJ2-7
clone_size: few
cdr3_aa: CASGPGLSYEQYF

v_call: TRBV3-1
j_call: TRBJ2-5
clone_size: few
cdr3_aa: CASSQDLQGSGLAPLSQYF

v_call: TRBV25-1
j_call: TRBJ1-4
clone_size: once
cdr3_aa: CASSELSAGNEKLFF

v_call: TRBV20-1
j_call: TRBJ2-4
clone_size: -
cdr3_aa: CSARRGIRRAKNIQYF

v_call: TRBV25-1
j_call: TRBJ2-1
clone_size: medium-sized
cdr3_aa: CASSSIGTFYNEQFF

v_call: TRBV7-2
j_call: -
clone_size: -
cdr3_aa: CASRQTGGAYNEQYF